The clone carrying this T cell receptor (beta chain) was counted many times. As yet, its antigen is unknown. Losses at the gene ends were 2 bases for V and 4 bases for J; bases not matched to a gene: 3. This CDR3 contains 15 residues. Germline V gene data show CDR1 as SGHDT and CDR2 as YYEEEE. This sample stems from a study of T-cell reconstitution after alpha-beta-depleted transplantation in children. Molecular barcoding with unique molecular identifiers was used for the TCRbeta library. In TCRdb, the PCR reads were re-called with MiXCR into one record per CDR3 protein. In the table there are 280,000 or so distinct CDR3 sequences, around 10% of which are singletons. Whole-study findings and limits: From newly produced T cells came most of the T-cell counts and diversity one year after transplant. The study reportedly traced alpha-beta T cells about two months after transplant to several hundred expanded graft clones.

This specimen was peripheral blood, taken 180 days after TCRalphabeta/CD19-depleted stem cell transplant. The chain is built from TRBV5-6 and TRBJ2-1; TRBD2 matches 10 bases. The receptor was isolated from a male patient aged 2-15 years who had a stem cell transplant for chronic granulomatous disease, so the T cells may come from the graft donor. The CDR3 loop is CASSLLAGPYNEQFF. The CDR3 DNA is TGTGCCAGCAGCTTACTAGCGGGACCATACAATGAGCAGTTCTTC.